The 15 T cell receptor beta chains given below trace back to one sample, sequenced in a study of T cell repertoires in cytomegalovirus infection. TCRdb reprocessed the reads with MiXCR, giving one entry per CDR3 protein. The repertoire has about 490,000 distinct CDR3 sequences, about a quarter of them found once; the top ten carry about 13%. Sample: PBMCs. These receptors were obtained from a human donor in good health (CMV status not recorded). Some clones in this sample may be carry-over from other donors' samples.

The V gene is TRBV12-3 or TRBV12-4, the J gene TRBJ1-1; D is uncertain. The V gene lost 3 bases and the J gene lost 0 bases, with 8 bases spanning the gap. CDR3 length equals 14 residues. CDR3 coding DNA: TGTGCCAGCAGTTTCGCGACCCTGAACACTGAAGCTTTCTTT. Protein sequence: CASSFATLNTEAFF.

The chain joins TRBV28 to TRBJ2-1, with D maybe TRBD2 (5 bases). Germline V gene sequence: CDR1 MDHEN, CDR2 SYDVKM. This CDR3 is built from 15 residues. V was trimmed by 6 bases and J by 7 bases, leaving 19 bases between them. DNA for the CDR3: TGTGCCAGCAGCGAAACTAGTTGGGATAGGAATGAGCAGTTCTTC. Translation: CASSETSWDRNEQFF.

The V and J genes are TRBV25-1 and TRBJ1-2; D remains unclear. Trimming removed 2 bases from V and 4 bases from J, with 8 bases in between. The CDR3 sequence is 13 residues long. Germline V CDR1 and CDR2: MGHDK, SYGVNS. CDR3 bases: TGTGCCAGCAGTGAACCGAACATCTATGGCTACACCTTC. This gives the protein CASSEPNIYGYTF.

This clonotype was counted many times. The genes are TRBV7-2 and TRBJ2-7; D call uncertain. The CDR3 totals 12 residues. CDR1 and CDR2 (germline): SGHTA, FQGNSA. Trimming removed 5 bases at V and 4 bases at J, with 9 bases between. CDR3 residues: CASSQATYEQYF. DNA for the CDR3: TGTGCCAGCAGCCAAGCGACTTACGAGCAGTACTTC.

In this sample, this clonotype turned up many times. CDR3 DNA: TGTGCCAGCAGCTTCCGAAACACCGGGACAGGGATGTTCTTC. Protein: CASSFRNTGTGMFF. The chain combines TRBV7-2 with TRBJ2-1; 9 bases agree with TRBD1. This CDR3 spans 14 amino acids. The germline V gene encodes CDR1 SGHTA and CDR2 FQGNSA. V shed 3 bases, J shed 15 bases, and the junction held 12 bases outside the gene matches.

Worth noting for this clonotype: A much larger clonotype is one base distant, so this may be a read error. The chain combines TRBV7-6 with TRBJ2-6; 7 bases are a match to TRBD1. Per germline, CDR1 SGHVS and CDR2 FNYEAQ. V gave up 2 bases and J gave up 4 bases; unmatched junction bases: 17. This CDR3 spans 20 amino acids. The CDR3 DNA is TGTGCCAGCAGCTTACAAAGGGACAGCCATACCCCGAGGGGGGCCAACGTCCTGACTTTC. Translated: CASSLQRDSHTPRGANVLTF.

This clonotype has only one observation. V gene TRBV20-1 combines with J gene TRBJ2-1, with D perhaps TRBD2 (6 bases). Germline CDR1 DFQATT, CDR2 SNEGSKA (reference sequence). Trimming shortened V by 3 bases and J by 8 bases, and 14 bases separated the two germline ends. The CDR3 spans 13 residues. CDR3 in amino acids: CSASGRMVDEQFF. In nucleotides, the CDR3 is TGCAGTGCTAGCGGGAGAATGGTGGATGAGCAGTTCTTC.

This clonotype occurred many times. The chain's CDR3 is CASNLAGVSYNEQFF. CDR3 in DNA: TGTGCCAGCAACCTAGCGGGAGTCTCCTACAATGAGCAGTTCTTC. This chain uses TRBV2 with TRBJ2-1; TRBD2 aligns across 10 bases. From germline, CDR1 is SNHLY and CDR2 FYNNEI. V shed 7 bases and J 0 bases; nucleotides not matched to a gene: 3. This CDR3 is 15 amino acids long.

This clonotype has a handful of counts. V and J are TRBV10-2 and TRBJ1-2, with a tentative D call TRBD1 (5 bases). CDR1 and CDR2 (germline): WSHSY, SAAADI. V lost 5 bases to trimming and J lost 4 bases, with 20 bases between them. This CDR3 is 16 amino acids long. In DNA, the CDR3 is TGCGCCAGCAGTTTTACCCGGGACGGCAGATCCTATGGCTACACCTTC. As protein: CASSFTRDGRSYGYTF.

This sequence joins TRBV19 and TRBJ1-1, with 7 nucleotides matching TRBD1. Germline V gene data show CDR1 as LNHDA and CDR2 as SQIVND (reference sequence). The CDR3 has 14 residues. The V gene end was trimmed by 6 bases and the J gene end by 1 base; junction bases not matched to a gene: 5. The chain's CDR3 is CASSTGTENTEAFF. The CDR3, as DNA: TGTGCCAGTAGCACCGGGACAGAGAACACTGAAGCTTTCTTT.

This clonotype was observed a handful of times. This rearrangement joins TRBV19 to TRBJ2-1; weak D call: TRBD1 (6 bases). With 3 bases removed from V and 2 bases from J, the gap between germline ends came to 11 bases. The CDR3 has 15 residues. From germline, CDR1 is LNHDA and CDR2 SQIVND (reference sequence). The CDR3 nucleotides are TGTGCCAGTAGTATCTCAGGGGAAACCTACAATGAGCAGTTCTTC. It translates to CASSISGETYNEQFF.

The genes are TRBV7-6 and TRBJ2-1; 13 positions match TRBD2. Germline trimming cut 5 bases from V and 7 bases from J; bases unmatched to any gene: 11. The CDR3 sequence is 17 residues long. Germline CDR1 and CDR2: SGHVS and FNYEAQ. The CDR3: CASSTRTSGSHLNEQFF. Here the CDR3 DNA reads TGTGCCAGCAGCACCAGGACTAGCGGGAGCCACTTGAATGAGCAGTTCTTC.

The chain couples TRBV10-3 to TRBJ2-5; D tentatively fits TRBD1 or TRBD2 (5 bases each). Trimming removed 6 bases from V and 5 bases from J, with 16 bases in between. Germline V gene data show CDR1 as ENHRY and CDR2 as SYGVKD. This CDR3 has 14 amino acids. The CDR3 DNA is TGTGCCATCAGCCCAAATGAAGGGACGGAGACCCAGTACTTC. Its translation is CAISPNEGTETQYF.

The J gene is TRBJ1-1, the V gene TRBV7-2; perhaps TRBD1 as D (5 bases). Germline CDR1 and CDR2: SGHTA and FQGNSA. Trimming shortened V by 5 bases and J by 3 bases, and 13 bases separated the two germline ends. The CDR3 covers 14 residues. The DNA of the CDR3 is TGTGCCAGCAGCATAGTCTGGGGGGACACTGAAGCTTTCTTT. It specifies CASSIVWGDTEAFF. The complete variable domain, with remaining parts taken from reference TRBV7-2 and TRBJ1-1, reads GAGVSQSPSNKVTEKGKDVELRCDPISGHTALYWYRQSLGQGLEFLIYFQGNSAPDKSGLPSDRFSAERTGGSVSTLTIQRTQQEDSAVYLCASSIVWGDTEAFFGQGTRLTVV.

This clonotype was observed a handful of times. CDR3 in amino acids: CASRQGPGTEAFF. DNA for the CDR3: TGTGCCAGCAGACAGGGTCCGGGCACTGAAGCTTTCTTT. This chain links TRBV7-6 with TRBJ1-1; possibly TRBD1 for D (6 bases). V was trimmed by 6 bases and J by 4 bases, leaving 12 bases between them. Germline CDR1 is SGHVS and CDR2 is FNYEAQ. The CDR3 has 13 amino acids.